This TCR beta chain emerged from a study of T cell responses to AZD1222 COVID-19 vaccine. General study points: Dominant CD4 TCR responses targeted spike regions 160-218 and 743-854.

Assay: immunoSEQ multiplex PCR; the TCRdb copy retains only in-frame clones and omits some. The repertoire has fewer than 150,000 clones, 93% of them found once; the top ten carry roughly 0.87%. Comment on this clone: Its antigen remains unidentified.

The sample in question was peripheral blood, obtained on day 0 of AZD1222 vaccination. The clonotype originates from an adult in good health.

In DNA form, the CDR3 reads TGTGCCAGCAGCCCCGGACTAGCCAAAAACATTCAGTACTTC. This sequence encodes CASSPGLAKNIQYF. The gene calls are TRBV9 and TRBJ2-4; D perhaps matches TRBD2 (5 bases). Trimming cost V 4 bases and J 0 bases, with 8 bases left between them. Per germline, CDR1 SGDLS and CDR2 YYNGEE. The CDR3 totals 14 residues.